This T cell receptor beta chain was sequenced in a study of monozygotic twins with inflammatory bowel disease. Using the 5' RACE reads, TCRdb records one entry per CDR3 protein without DNA. The table lists some 200,000 distinct CDR3 sequences, with 7.7% in the top ten. This CDR3 spans 15 amino acids. Germline assignment: CDR1 ENHRY and CDR2 SYGVKD. The sequence came from a human donor with ulcerative colitis or Crohn's disease, or a healthy co-twin of an affected twin (not recorded which). The specimen sequenced was blood. This sequence joins TRBV10-3 and TRBJ1-1. Here the CDR3 reads CAISESGMRNTEAFF.